These 30 T cell receptor beta chains originate from one sample sequenced in a study of T cell repertoires in cytomegalovirus infection. TCRdb recomputed calls from the reads with MiXCR, one row per CDR3 protein. The sample carries 600,000 to 700,000 distinct CDR3 sequences, roughly 30% recorded once. These receptors have no known antigen. This material consisted of cultured PBMCs, taken from culture after CMV antigen stimulation. These receptors were obtained from a human donor in good health (CMV status not recorded). Some clones in this sample may be carry-over from other donors' samples.

This clonotype was counted many times. This chain connects TRBV7-3 to TRBJ2-1, with TRBD2 matching over 14 bases. The trim removed 5 bases at V and 7 bases at J, leaving 4 bases unmatched. Germline CDR1 is SGHTA and CDR2 is FQGTGA. CDR3 length: 15 amino acids. The CDR3 sequence is CASSAGTSGRNEQFF. In DNA, the CDR3 is TGTGCCAGCAGCGCAGGGACTAGCGGGAGAAATGAGCAGTTCTTC.

In nucleotides, the CDR3 is TGTGCCAGCAGAAAAAGGGGTACCGGGGAGCTGTTTTTT. Translation: CASRKRGTGELFF. The rearrangement joins TRBV7-2 to TRBJ2-2, with a possible D match to TRBD1 (5 bases). The CDR3 has 13 residues. CDR1 SGHTA and CDR2 FQGNSA come from the germline V gene. Trimming removed 6 bases at V and 5 bases at J, with 10 bases between.

This clonotype was found a few times. V is TRBV7-6 and J is TRBJ1-1, with D possibly being TRBD1 (5 bases). The CDR3 sequence is 14 residues long. Trimming stripped 5 bases from V and 7 bases from J, with 17 bases between. Germline CDR1 is SGHVS and CDR2 is FNYEAQ. CDR3 region: CASSRMTATLEAFF. CDR3 in DNA: TGTGCCAGCAGCCGCATGACAGCAACCCTTGAAGCTTTCTTT.

The chain carries TRBV20-1 and TRBJ2-7, with D possibly being TRBD1 (5 bases). The CDR3 extends over 13 amino acids. V lost 6 bases, J lost 3 bases, and 15 bases lay in between. CDR1 and CDR2 (germline): DFQATT, SNEGSKA (reference sequence). CDR3 in DNA: TGCAGTGCAGACACGGACATCAGCTACGAGCAGTACTTC. This translates into CSADTDISYEQYF.

The gene calls are TRBV6-5 and TRBJ2-7; D is tentatively TRBD1 or TRBD2 (7 bases each). This CDR3 spans 13 amino acids. Germline-derived CDR1 and CDR2 are MNHEY and SVGAGI. Trimming stripped 10 bases from V and 4 bases from J, with 17 bases between. CDR3 loop: CATGAGGEYEQYF. CDR3 bases: TGTGCCACTGGGGCAGGGGGGGAATACGAGCAGTACTTC.

The J gene is TRBJ2-1, the V gene TRBV27; D not resolved. The CDR3 extends over 13 amino acids. V was pared by 6 bases and J by 7 bases, with 13 bases between. CDR1 MNHEY and CDR2 SMNVEV come from the germline V gene (reference sequence). Here the CDR3 reads CASSQSGPNEQFF. The CDR3 nucleotides read TGTGCCAGCAGCCAATCGGGCCCGAATGAGCAGTTCTTC.

This clonotype was seen only a few times. V and J are TRBV6-5 and TRBJ2-7, with TRBD1 identical over 8 bases. The germline gives CDR1 MNHEY, CDR2 SVGAGI. This CDR3 is 17 amino acids long. With V trimmed by 2 bases and J by 0 bases, 9 bases remained unmatched. The CDR3 DNA is TGTGCCAGCAGTTACGTGGACAGGGCCCCCACCTCCTACGAGCAGTACTTC. Its translation: CASSYVDRAPTSYEQYF.

This clonotype has just one count. The V gene is TRBV4-1, the J gene TRBJ1-1; D might be TRBD1 (6 bases). With 1 base removed from V and 4 bases from J, the gap between germline ends came to 10 bases. Germline CDR1 MGHRA, CDR2 YSYEKL. This CDR3 has 14 residues. The CDR3: CASSQGGGPTEAFF. CDR3 nucleotides: TGCGCCAGCAGCCAAGGGGGGGGGCCCACTGAAGCTTTCTTT.

A few counts support this clonotype. V and J are TRBV6-1 and TRBJ2-7; TRBD1 matches 10 bases. Trimming removed 6 bases from V and 5 bases from J; junction bases left unmatched: 1. The CDR3 length is 12 residues. CDR1 is MNHNS, CDR2 SASEGT, per germline. CDR3 sequence reads: CASRGTGDEQYF. The CDR3 DNA reads as TGTGCCAGCAGGGGGACAGGGGACGAGCAGTACTTC.

This rearrangement joins TRBV5-4 to TRBJ2-5, with D possibly matching TRBD2 (5 bases). The CDR3 consists of 15 residues. In germline, CDR1 is SGHNT, CDR2 YYREEE (reference sequence). Trimming took off 3 bases at V and 1 base at J, with 13 bases between the two ends. As DNA, the CDR3 is TGTGCCAGCAGCTCGAGGATGGGAGTCCAAGAGACCCAGTACTTC. This translates into CASSSRMGVQETQYF.

The chain is built from TRBV20-1 and TRBJ1-4, with D possibly being TRBD1 (6 bases). The CDR3 consists of 13 residues. Germline CDR1 DFQATT, CDR2 SNEGSKA (reference sequence). V was pared by 0 bases and J by 13 bases, with 15 bases between. The chain's CDR3 is CSARDTPGGPLFF. Written as DNA, the CDR3 is TGCAGTGCTAGAGATACTCCTGGGGGCCCACTGTTTTTT.

This clonotype was recorded at least ten times. This chain joins TRBV7-2 and TRBJ2-1, with D perhaps matching TRBD1 or TRBD2 (5 bases each). The germline V gene encodes CDR1 SGHTA and CDR2 FQGNSA. The CDR3 is 13 amino acids. With 3 bases removed from V and 6 bases from J, the gap between germline ends came to 9 bases. As DNA, the CDR3 is TGTGCCAGCAGCTTTGGGGGAAGCAATGAGCAGTTCTTC. Amino acids: CASSFGGSNEQFF.

In this sample, this clonotype turned up a few times. The CDR3 DNA follows: TGTGCCAGCAGCGGCAGATTGCGGGGGGAGGGGAATGAGCAGTTCTTC. It specifies CASSGRLRGEGNEQFF. The rearrangement joins TRBV7-9 to TRBJ2-1, with TRBD2 matching 8 bases. The V segment lost 5 bases and the J segment 7 bases; nucleotides outside the gene matches: 13. Germline V lookup: CDR1 SEHNR, CDR2 FQNEAQ (reference sequence). CDR3 length: 16 residues.

This clonotype showed up just a few times. This chain joins TRBV5-1 and TRBJ2-7; D remains ambiguous. The ends were cut back, 4 bases at V and 6 bases at J, with 14 bases in the middle. In germline, CDR1 is SGHRS, CDR2 YFSETQ. This CDR3 comprises 13 residues. CDR3 protein: CASSPLPNGEQYF. CDR3 bases: TGCGCCAGCAGCCCCCTCCCCAATGGCGAGCAGTACTTC.

The J gene is TRBJ1-4, the V gene TRBV7-9; D gene unclear. Looked up from germline, CDR1 is SEHNR and CDR2 is FQNEAQ (reference sequence). Trimming took 0 bases from V and 8 from J, leaving 10 bases between them. The CDR3 is made up of 14 amino acids. CDR3 sequence reads: CASSLAGIREKLFF. The CDR3 DNA reads as TGTGCCAGCAGCTTAGCCGGGATTCGCGAAAAACTGTTTTTT.

The chain is built from TRBV3-1 and TRBJ2-1, with D perhaps assigned TRBD1 or TRBD2 (6 bases each). The CDR3 spans 18 residues. Germline assignment: CDR1 LGHDT and CDR2 YNNKEL (reference sequence). V was pared by 0 bases and J by 7 bases, with 22 bases between. In DNA form, the CDR3 reads TGTGCCAGCAGCCAAGAGGGTTTCGGAGGGGGGATTTGGAATGAGCAGTTCTTC. Amino acid sequence: CASSQEGFGGGIWNEQFF.

The chain employs TRBV12-3 or TRBV12-4 and TRBJ1-2, with a weak D call TRBD1 (5 bases). CDR3 length: 18 amino acids. The V and J ends lost 5 bases and 2 bases respectively, with 24 bases between them. This CDR3 is CASSPLRGSLFGNYGYTF. The CDR3 coding sequence is TGTGCCAGCAGTCCACTCCGGGGCTCCTTATTCGGGAACTATGGCTACACCTTC.

The chain joins TRBV29-1 to TRBJ1-4; the match to TRBD1 covers 7 bases. Germline-derived CDR1 and CDR2 are SQVTM and ANQGSEA. V lost 7 bases, J lost 4 bases, and 3 bases stayed unmatched. This CDR3 contains 12 residues. CDR3 sequence (DNA): TGCAGCGGGGGACAGATTAATGAAAAACTGTTTTTT. Residues: CSGGQINEKLFF.

The rearrangement links TRBV6-2 or TRBV6-3 to TRBJ2-3; 8 bases line up with TRBD2. The CDR3 length is 16 residues. With V trimmed by 4 bases and J by 7 bases, 13 bases remained unmatched. Germline CDR1 reads MNHEY; CDR2 reads SVGEGT. Here the CDR3 reads CASSFPGTRVGNTQYF. The CDR3 nucleotides are TGTGCCAGCAGTTTCCCCGGGACTAGAGTCGGGAATACGCAGTATTTT.

The chain has TRBV19 and TRBJ2-3; 8 bases are shared with TRBD2. Trimming cost V 11 bases and J 2 bases; bases outside gene matches: 12. CDR3 length: 15 amino acids. Germline values: CDR1 LNHDA, CDR2 SQIVND (reference sequence). The CDR3 DNA is TGTGCCTCGACTAGCCCGGGGGGGGCCACAGATACGCAGTATTTT. Its translation: CASTSPGGATDTQYF. The complete variable domain, with remaining parts taken from reference TRBV19 and TRBJ2-3, reads DGGITQSPKYLFRKEGQNVTLSCEQNLNHDAMYWYRQDPGQGLRLIYYSQIVNDFQKGDIAEGYSVSREKKESFPLTVTSAQKNPTAFYLCASTSPGGATDTQYFGPGTRLTVL.

This clonotype has just a few counts. The V and J genes are TRBV11-3 and TRBJ2-1; no definite D call. V gave up 3 bases and J gave up 7 bases, with 10 bases separating them. CDR1 and CDR2 (germline): SGHNT, YENEEA. There are 13 residues in the CDR3. As DNA, the CDR3 is TGTGCCAGCAGCTTTCAAGCCGGGAATGAGCAGTTCTTC. Translating it yields CASSFQAGNEQFF.

V gene TRBV7-8 combines with J gene TRBJ2-7, with D tentatively TRBD1 (6 bases). Germline V gene data show CDR1 as SGHVS and CDR2 as FQNEAQ. Trimming stripped 1 base from V and 0 bases from J, with 10 bases between. This CDR3 comprises 15 residues. The DNA for the CDR3 is TGTGCCAGCAGCTTAGGGGGGCAGGCCTCCTACGAGCAGTACTTC. As protein: CASSLGGQASYEQYF. Looking up the rest from reference TRBV7-8 and TRBJ2-7 gives the full variable domain: GAGVSQSPRYKVAKRGQDVALRCDPISGHVSLFWYQQALGQGPEFLTYFQNEAQLDKSGLPSDRFFAERPEGSVSTLKIQRTQQEDSAVYLCASSLGGQASYEQYFGPGTRLTVT.

This clonotype was seen many times. This rearrangement joins TRBV7-2 to TRBJ1-6; tentative D call: TRBD1 (5 bases). The germline V gene encodes CDR1 SGHTA and CDR2 FQGNSA. This CDR3 has 15 residues. Between the trimmed V and J ends, which lost 6 bases and 5 bases, there was a span of 14 bases. The CDR3 is CASSRQGTNNSPLHF. CDR3 DNA: TGTGCCAGCAGTAGGCAAGGGACGAATAATTCACCCCTCCACTTT.

This clonotype was seen a few times. This rearrangement joins TRBV6-8 to TRBJ2-3; tentative D call: TRBD2 (6 bases). Deletions cut 6 bases from V and 0 bases from J, with 16 bases between. The CDR3 runs to 16 residues. CDR1 MNHGY and CDR2 SAAAGT come from the germline V gene. CDR3 DNA sequence: TGTGCCAGCAGGTTCCCCGGGGGATCTAGCACAGATACGCAGTATTTT. Its translation: CASRFPGGSSTDTQYF.

The chain joins TRBV7-2 to TRBJ2-3; D may be TRBD1 or TRBD2 (5 bases each). The ends were cut back, 5 bases at V and 12 bases at J, with 12 bases in the middle. Per germline, CDR1 SGHTA and CDR2 FQGNSA. The CDR3 totals 11 residues. The CDR3, as DNA: TGTGCCAGCAGCGCCGGGACCGCACAGTATTTT. Translation gives CASSAGTAQYF. Full variable domain (outside the CDR3, taken from reference TRBV7-2 and TRBJ2-3): GAGVSQSPSNKVTEKGKDVELRCDPISGHTALYWYRQSLGQGLEFLIYFQGNSAPDKSGLPSDRFSAERTGGSVSTLTIQRTQQEDSAVYLCASSAGTAQYFGPGTRLTVL.

The genes are TRBV19 and TRBJ2-1; the match to TRBD1 covers 10 bases. This CDR3 has 16 residues. The ends lost 4 bases at V and 9 bases at J; junction bases unmatched: 12. CDR1 and CDR2 (germline): LNHDA, SQIVND (reference sequence). The CDR3 region is CASSTAGTGVRTEQFF. As DNA, the CDR3 is TGTGCCAGTAGTACGGCCGGGACAGGGGTGCGTACTGAGCAGTTCTTC. Variable domain in full (rest from reference TRBV19 and TRBJ2-1): DGGITQSPKYLFRKEGQNVTLSCEQNLNHDAMYWYRQDPGQGLRLIYYSQIVNDFQKGDIAEGYSVSREKKESFPLTVTSAQKNPTAFYLCASSTAGTGVRTEQFFGPGTRLTVL.

The V call is TRBV4-1, the J call TRBJ2-1; TRBD2 agrees at 9 bases. With 3 bases clipped from V and 9 bases from J, the junction kept 9 bases outside the gene matches. This CDR3 has 15 amino acids. Germline CDR1 is MGHRA and CDR2 is YSYEKL. CDR3 residues: CASSQVQRGEFEQFF. CDR3 sequence (DNA): TGCGCCAGCAGCCAGGTCCAGCGGGGGGAGTTTGAGCAGTTCTTC.

V is TRBV10-3 and J is TRBJ1-2; TRBD1 matches 7 bases. The CDR3 is made up of 13 amino acids. Germline CDR1 is ENHRY and CDR2 is SYGVKD. V lost 2 bases and J lost 6; bases outside the gene matches: 3. CDR3 bases: TGTGCCATCAGTGAGACCGACAGGGATGGCTACACCTTC. This codes for CAISETDRDGYTF.

The rearrangement joins TRBV2 to TRBJ1-1, with D hard to call. Germline assignment: CDR1 SNHLY and CDR2 FYNNEI. CDR3 size: 11 residues. With 4 bases removed from V and 8 bases from J, the gap between germline ends came to 8 bases. The chain's CDR3 is CASSGKIEAFF. In DNA, the CDR3 is TGTGCCAGCAGTGGAAAAATCGAAGCTTTCTTT.

The chain joins TRBV6-2 or TRBV6-3 to TRBJ2-7; D remains unclear. Germline lookup yields CDR1 MNHEY and CDR2 SVGEGT. This CDR3 is 14 amino acids long. V lost 6 bases and J 3 bases, leaving 15 bases between the germline ends. CDR3 sequence: CASSPGSLSYEQYF. As DNA, the CDR3 is TGTGCCAGCAGCCCCGGGTCGCTGAGCTACGAGCAGTACTTC.